The table lists the clone carrying this T cell receptor (beta chain) with many counts. These data come from a study of T cells in Graves' hyperthyroidism and ophthalmopathy. RNA transcripts provided the source from which TCR beta CDR3 regions were amplified. The study used the HTBI primer set for a first-round RT-PCR of the TCR CDR3. TCRdb independently ran MiXCR on the multiplex PCR reads; one entry per CDR3 protein. In the table there are around 620,000 distinct CDR3 sequences, roughly 50% of which are singletons. The CDR3 is 15 residues long. In germline, CDR1 is MNHEY, CDR2 SMNVEV (reference sequence). Trimming took off 3 bases at V and 3 bases at J, with 15 bases between the two ends.

The clonotype comes from an adult woman with Graves' disease, either hyperthyroidism or ophthalmopathy (not recorded which). Sequencing was carried out using peripheral blood or thyroid tissue (not recorded which). The chain links TRBV27 to TRBJ2-7; D is tentatively TRBD1 or TRBD2 (5 bases each). The CDR3 region has the DNA TGTGCCAGCAGTTTGCAGGGCGGAGGTCGCTACGAGCAGTACTTC. Its protein is CASSLQGGGRYEQYF.